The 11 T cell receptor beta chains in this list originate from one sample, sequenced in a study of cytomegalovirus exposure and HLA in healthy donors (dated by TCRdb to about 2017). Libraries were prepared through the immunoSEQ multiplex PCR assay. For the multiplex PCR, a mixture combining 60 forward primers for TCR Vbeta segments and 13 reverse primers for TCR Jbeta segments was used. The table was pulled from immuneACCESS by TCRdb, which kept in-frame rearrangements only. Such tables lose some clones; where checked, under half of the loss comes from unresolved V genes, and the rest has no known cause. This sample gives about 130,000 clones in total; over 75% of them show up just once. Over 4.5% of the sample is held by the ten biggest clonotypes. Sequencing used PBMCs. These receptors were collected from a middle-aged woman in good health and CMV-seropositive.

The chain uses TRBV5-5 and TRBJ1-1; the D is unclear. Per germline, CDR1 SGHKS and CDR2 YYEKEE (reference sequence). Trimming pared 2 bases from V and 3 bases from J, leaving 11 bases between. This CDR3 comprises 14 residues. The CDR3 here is CASSFVSRDTEAFF. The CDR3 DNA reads TGTGCCAGCAGCTTTGTTAGTCGGGACACTGAAGCTTTCTTT.

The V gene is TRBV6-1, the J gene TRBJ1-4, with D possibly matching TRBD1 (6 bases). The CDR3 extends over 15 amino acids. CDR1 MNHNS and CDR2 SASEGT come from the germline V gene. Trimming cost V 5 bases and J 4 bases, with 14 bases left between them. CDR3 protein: CASSSSTGVNEKLFF. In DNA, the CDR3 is TGTGCCAGCAGTAGCTCGACAGGAGTTAATGAAAAACTGTTTTTT.

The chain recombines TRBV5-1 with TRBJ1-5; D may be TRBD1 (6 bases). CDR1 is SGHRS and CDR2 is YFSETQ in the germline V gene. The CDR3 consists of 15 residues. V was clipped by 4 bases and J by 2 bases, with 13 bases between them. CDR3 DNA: TGCGCCAGCAGCGCGGGGGAGGGGGGCAATCAGCCCCAGCATTTT. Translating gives CASSAGEGGNQPQHF.

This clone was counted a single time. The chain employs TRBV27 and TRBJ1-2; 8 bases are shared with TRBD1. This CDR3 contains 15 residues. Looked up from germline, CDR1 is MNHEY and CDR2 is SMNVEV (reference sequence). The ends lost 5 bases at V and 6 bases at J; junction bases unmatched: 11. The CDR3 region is CASSLLDRGRDGYTF. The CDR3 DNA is TGTGCCAGCAGTCTCCTCGACAGGGGACGGGATGGCTACACCTTC.

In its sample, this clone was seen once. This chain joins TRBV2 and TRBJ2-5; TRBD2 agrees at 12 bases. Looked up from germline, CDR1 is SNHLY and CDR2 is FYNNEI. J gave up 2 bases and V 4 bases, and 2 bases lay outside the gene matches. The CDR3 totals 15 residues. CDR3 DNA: TGTGCCAGCAGTGCGACTAGCGGGGGACAAGAGACCCAGTACTTC. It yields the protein CASSATSGGQETQYF.

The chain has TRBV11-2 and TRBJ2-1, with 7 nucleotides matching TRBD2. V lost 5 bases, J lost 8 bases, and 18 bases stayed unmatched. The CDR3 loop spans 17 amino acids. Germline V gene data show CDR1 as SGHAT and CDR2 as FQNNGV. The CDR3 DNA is TGTGCCAGCAGCAGCCTGGAAAAGCGGGAAAGAGGCTATGAGCAGTTCTTC. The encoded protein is CASSSLEKRERGYEQFF.

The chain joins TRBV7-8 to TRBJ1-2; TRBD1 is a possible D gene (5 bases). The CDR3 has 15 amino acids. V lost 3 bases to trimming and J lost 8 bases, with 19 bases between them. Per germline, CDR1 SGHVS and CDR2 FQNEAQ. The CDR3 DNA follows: TGTGCCAGCAGCTTGACACAGGTTCCCTCTAGGGGCTACACCTTC. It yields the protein CASSLTQVPSRGYTF.

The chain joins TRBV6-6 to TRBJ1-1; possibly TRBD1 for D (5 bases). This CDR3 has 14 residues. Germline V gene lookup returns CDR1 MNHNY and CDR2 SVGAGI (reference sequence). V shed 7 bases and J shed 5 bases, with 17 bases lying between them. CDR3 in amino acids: CASKISGGRTEAFF. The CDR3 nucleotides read TGTGCCAGCAAGATTTCCGGGGGAAGGACTGAAGCTTTCTTT.

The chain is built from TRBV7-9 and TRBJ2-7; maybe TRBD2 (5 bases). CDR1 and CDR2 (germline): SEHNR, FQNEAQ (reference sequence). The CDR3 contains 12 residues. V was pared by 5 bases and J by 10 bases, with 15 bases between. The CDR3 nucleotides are TGTGCCAGCAGCCCCGAGGGCTATGGACAGTACTTC. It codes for CASSPEGYGQYF.

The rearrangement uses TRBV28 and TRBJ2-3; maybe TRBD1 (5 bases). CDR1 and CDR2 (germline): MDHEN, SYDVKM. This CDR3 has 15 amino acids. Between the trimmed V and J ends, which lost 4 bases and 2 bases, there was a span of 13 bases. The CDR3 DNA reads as TGTGCCAGCAGTTGGACAACGGATATCACAGATACGCAGTATTTT. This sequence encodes CASSWTTDITDTQYF.

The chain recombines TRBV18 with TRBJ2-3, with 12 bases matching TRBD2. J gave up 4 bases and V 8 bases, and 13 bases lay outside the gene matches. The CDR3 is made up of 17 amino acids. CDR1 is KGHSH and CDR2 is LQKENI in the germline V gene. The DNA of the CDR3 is TGTGCCAGCACTCTAGCGGGAGGGCCTCAAATTCCAGATACGCAGTATTTT. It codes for CASTLAGGPQIPDTQYF.